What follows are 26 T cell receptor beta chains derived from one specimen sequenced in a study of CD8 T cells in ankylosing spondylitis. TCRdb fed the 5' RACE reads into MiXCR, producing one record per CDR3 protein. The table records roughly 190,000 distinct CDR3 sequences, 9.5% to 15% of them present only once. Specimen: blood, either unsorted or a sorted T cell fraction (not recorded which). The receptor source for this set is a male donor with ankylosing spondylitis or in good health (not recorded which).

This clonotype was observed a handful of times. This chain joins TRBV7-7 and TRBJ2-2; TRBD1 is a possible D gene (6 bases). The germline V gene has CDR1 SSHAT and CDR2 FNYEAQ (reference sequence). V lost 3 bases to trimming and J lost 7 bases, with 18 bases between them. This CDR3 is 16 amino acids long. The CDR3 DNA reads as TGTGCCAGCAGCTTCGGCCCGTCGACAGGAAGCGGGGAGCTGTTTTTT. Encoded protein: CASSFGPSTGSGELFF.

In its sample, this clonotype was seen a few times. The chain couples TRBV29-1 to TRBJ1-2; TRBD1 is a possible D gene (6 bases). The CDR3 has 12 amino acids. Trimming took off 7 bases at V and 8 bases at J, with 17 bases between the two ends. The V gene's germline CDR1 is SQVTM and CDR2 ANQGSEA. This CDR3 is CSAPGEGGGYTF. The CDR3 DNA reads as TGCAGCGCCCCAGGGGAGGGCGGAGGCTACACCTTC. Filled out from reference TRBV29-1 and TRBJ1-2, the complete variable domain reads SAVISQKPSRDICQRGTSLTIQCQVDSQVTMMFWYRQQPGQSLTLIATANQGSEATYESGFVIDKFPISRPNLTFSTLTVSNMSPEDSSIYLCSAPGEGGGYTFGSGTRLTVV.

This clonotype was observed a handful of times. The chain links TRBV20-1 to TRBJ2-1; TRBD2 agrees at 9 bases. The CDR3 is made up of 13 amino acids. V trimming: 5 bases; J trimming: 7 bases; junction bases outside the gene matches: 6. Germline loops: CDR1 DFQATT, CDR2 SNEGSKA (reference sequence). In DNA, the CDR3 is TGCAGTGCTTTCTCGCGGGAGGGGAATGAGCAGTTCTTC. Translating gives CSAFSREGNEQFF.

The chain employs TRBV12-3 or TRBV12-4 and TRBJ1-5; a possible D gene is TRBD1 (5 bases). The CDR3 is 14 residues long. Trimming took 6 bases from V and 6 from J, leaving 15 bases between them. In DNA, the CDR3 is TGTGCCAGCAGCTTCCAGGGAGGGGTTCAGCCCCAGCATTTT. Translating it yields CASSFQGGVQPQHF.

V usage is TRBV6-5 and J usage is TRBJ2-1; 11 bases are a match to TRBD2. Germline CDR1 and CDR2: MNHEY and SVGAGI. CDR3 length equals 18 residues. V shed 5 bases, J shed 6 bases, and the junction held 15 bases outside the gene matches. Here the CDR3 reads CASSTSGLAGGPSNEQFF. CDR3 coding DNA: TGTGCCAGCAGTACCTCGGGTTTAGCGGGAGGGCCTAGCAATGAGCAGTTCTTC.

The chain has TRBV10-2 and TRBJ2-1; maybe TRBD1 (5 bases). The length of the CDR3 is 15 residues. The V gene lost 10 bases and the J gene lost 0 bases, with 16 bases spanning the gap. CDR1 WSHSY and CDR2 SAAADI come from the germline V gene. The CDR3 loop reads CATADGASSYNEQFF. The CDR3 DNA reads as TGCGCCACCGCCGATGGGGCGAGCTCCTACAATGAGCAGTTCTTC.

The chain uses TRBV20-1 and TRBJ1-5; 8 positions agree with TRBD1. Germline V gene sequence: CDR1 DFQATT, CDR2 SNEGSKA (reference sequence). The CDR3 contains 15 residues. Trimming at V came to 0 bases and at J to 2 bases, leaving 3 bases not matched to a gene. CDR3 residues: CSARDLQGGNQPQHF. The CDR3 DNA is TGCAGTGCTAGAGATCTACAGGGGGGCAATCAGCCCCAGCATTTT.

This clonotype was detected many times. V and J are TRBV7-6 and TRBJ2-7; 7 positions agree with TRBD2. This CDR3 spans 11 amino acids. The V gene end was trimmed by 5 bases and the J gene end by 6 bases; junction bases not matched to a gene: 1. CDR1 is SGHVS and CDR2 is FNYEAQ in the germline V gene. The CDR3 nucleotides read TGTGCCAGCAGCACGGGGGGCGAGCAGTACTTC. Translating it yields CASSTGGEQYF.

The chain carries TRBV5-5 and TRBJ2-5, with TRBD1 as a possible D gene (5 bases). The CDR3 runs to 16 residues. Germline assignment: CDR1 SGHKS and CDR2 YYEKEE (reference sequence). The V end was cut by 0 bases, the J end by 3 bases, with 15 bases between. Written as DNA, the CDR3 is TGTGCCAGCAGCTTGGATGTAGGCAGGGTGGAAGAGACCCAGTACTTC. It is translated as CASSLDVGRVEETQYF.

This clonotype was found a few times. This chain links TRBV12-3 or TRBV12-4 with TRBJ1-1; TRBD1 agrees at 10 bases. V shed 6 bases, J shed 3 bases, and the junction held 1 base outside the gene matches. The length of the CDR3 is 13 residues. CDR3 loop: CASRGQGYTEAFF. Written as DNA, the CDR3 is TGTGCCAGCAGGGGACAGGGGTACACTGAAGCTTTCTTT.

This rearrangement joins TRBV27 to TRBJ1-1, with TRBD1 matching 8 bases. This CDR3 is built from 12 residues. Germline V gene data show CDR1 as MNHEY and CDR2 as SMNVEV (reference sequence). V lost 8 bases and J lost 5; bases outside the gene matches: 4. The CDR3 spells CASWTGFTEAFF. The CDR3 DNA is TGTGCCAGCTGGACAGGGTTTACTGAAGCTTTCTTT.

The CDR3 loop reads CASSFRLAGDNEQFF. As DNA, the CDR3 is TGTGCCAGCAGTTTTCGTTTAGCGGGTGATAATGAGCAGTTCTTC. The chain uses TRBV12-3 or TRBV12-4 and TRBJ2-1; 7 bases are shared with TRBD2. The CDR3 has 15 residues. Unmatched junction bases numbered 9, after V lost 3 bases and J lost 7 bases.

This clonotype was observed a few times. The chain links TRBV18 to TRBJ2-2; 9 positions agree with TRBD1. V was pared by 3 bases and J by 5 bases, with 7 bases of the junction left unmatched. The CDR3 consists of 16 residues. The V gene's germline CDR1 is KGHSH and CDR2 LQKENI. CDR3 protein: CASSPFGQGRTGELFF. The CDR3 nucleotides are TGTGCCAGCTCACCTTTCGGACAGGGGCGAACCGGGGAGCTGTTTTTT.

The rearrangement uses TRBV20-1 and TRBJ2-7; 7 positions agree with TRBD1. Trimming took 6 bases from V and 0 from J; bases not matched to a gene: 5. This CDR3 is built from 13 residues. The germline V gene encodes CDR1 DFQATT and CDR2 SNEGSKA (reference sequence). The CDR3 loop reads CSARTGVSYEQYF. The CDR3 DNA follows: TGCAGTGCCCGAACAGGGGTCTCCTACGAGCAGTACTTC.

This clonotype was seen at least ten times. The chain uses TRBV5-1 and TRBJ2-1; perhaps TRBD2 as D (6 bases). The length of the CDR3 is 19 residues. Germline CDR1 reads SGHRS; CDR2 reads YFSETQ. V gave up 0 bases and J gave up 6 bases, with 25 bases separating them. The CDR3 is CASSLEEQGSGYVPNEQFF. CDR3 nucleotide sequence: TGCGCCAGCAGCTTGGAAGAGCAGGGTAGCGGTTACGTACCCAATGAGCAGTTCTTC.

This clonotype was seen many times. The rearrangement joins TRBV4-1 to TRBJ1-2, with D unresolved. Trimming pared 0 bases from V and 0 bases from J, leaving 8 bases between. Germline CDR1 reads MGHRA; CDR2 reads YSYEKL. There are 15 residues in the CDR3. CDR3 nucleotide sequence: TGCGCCAGCAGCCAAGATTCCCTAGCTAACTATGGCTACACCTTC. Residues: CASSQDSLANYGYTF.

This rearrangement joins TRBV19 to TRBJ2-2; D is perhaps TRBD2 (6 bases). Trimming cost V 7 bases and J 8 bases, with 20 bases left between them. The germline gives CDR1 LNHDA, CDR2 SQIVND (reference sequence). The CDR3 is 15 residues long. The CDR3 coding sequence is TGTGCCAGTACCCACGGGACTCCTCTTATGGGGGAGCTGTTTTTT. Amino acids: CASTHGTPLMGELFF.

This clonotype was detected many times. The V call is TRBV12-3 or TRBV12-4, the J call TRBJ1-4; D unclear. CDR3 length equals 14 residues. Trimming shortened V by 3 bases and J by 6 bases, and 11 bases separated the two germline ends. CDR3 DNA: TGTGCCAGCAGTTTCGGAGGAGGGTATGAAAAACTGTTTTTT. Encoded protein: CASSFGGGYEKLFF.

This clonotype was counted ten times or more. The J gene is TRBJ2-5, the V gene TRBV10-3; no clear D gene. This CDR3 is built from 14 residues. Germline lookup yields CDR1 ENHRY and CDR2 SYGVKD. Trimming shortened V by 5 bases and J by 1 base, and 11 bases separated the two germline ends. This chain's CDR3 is CAISLSASQETQYF. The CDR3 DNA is TGTGCCATCAGTTTGTCGGCCAGCCAAGAGACCCAGTACTTC.

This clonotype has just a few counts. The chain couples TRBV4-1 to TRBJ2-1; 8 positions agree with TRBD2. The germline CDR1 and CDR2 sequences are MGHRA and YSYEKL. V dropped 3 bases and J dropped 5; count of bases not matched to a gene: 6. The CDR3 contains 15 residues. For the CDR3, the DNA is TGCGCCAGCAGCCATACTAGCGGCCCCAACAATGAGCAGTTCTTC. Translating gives CASSHTSGPNNEQFF.

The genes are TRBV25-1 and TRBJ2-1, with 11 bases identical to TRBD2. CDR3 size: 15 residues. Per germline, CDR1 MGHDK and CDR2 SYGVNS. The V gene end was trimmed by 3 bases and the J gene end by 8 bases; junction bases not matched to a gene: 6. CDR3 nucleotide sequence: TGTGCCAGCAGTGATTATAGCGGGAGGGCCCATGAGCAGTTCTTC. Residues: CASSDYSGRAHEQFF.

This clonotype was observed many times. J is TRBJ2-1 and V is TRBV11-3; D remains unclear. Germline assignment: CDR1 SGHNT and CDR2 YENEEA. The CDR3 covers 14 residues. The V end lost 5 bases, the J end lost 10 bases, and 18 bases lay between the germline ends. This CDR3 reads CASSARFKGGEQFF. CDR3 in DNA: TGTGCCAGCAGCGCCCGTTTCAAGGGTGGGGAGCAGTTCTTC.

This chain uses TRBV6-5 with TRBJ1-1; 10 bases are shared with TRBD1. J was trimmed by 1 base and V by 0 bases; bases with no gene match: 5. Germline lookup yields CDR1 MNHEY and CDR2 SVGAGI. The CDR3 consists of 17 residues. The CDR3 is CASSYSWDRGGNTEAFF. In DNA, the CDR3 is TGTGCCAGCAGTTACTCTTGGGACAGGGGAGGGAACACTGAAGCTTTCTTT.

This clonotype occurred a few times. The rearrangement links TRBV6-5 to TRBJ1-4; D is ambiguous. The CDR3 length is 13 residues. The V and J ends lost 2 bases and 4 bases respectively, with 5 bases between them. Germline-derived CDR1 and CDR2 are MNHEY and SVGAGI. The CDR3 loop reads CASSYTLNEKLFF. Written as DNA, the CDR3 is TGTGCCAGCAGTTACACCCTTAATGAAAAACTGTTTTTT.

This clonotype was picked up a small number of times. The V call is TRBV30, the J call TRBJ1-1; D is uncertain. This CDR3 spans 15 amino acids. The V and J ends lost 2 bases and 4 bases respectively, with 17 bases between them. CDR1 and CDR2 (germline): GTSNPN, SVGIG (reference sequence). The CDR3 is CAWSIWPGGFTEAFF. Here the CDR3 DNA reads TGTGCCTGGAGTATATGGCCCGGAGGTTTCACTGAAGCTTTCTTT.

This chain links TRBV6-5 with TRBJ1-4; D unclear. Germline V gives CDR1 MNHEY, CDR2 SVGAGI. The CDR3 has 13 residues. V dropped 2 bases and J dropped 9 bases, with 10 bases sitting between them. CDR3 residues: CASSYSLAKKLFF. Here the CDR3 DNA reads TGTGCCAGCAGTTACAGTCTGGCCAAAAAACTGTTTTTT.